A selection of T cell receptor beta chains follows, all from one sample in a study of blood T cell repertoires in COVID-19. Libraries were prepared by immunoSEQ multiplex PCR; TCRdb keeps only in-frame clonotypes and omits some of them. The sample carries 95,000 to 100,000 clones, roughly 90% recorded once. Sample: peripheral blood. The source is a human donor with COVID-19, enrolled during active disease. The donor label of this sample is uncertain. The CDR3 runs from the conserved cysteine through the conserved F or W. D genes are given only for firm matches. Some rows have no size entry. The others give once, few or many, or a class for an expanded clone.

CDR3	DNA	size	D	V	J
CASSYEQGSEQYF	TGTGCCAGCAGTTACGAGCAGGGATCCGAGCAGTACTTC	-	-	TRBV6-5	TRBJ2-7
CASTVGLWGQPQHF	TGTGCCAGTACAGTGGGACTCTGGGGGCAGCCCCAGCATTTT	-	-	TRBV19	TRBJ1-5
CASSPRHGPGANVLTF	TGTGCCAGCAGCCCGAGACACGGCCCTGGGGCCAACGTCCTGACTTTC	-	-	TRBV9	TRBJ2-6
CASSPLGLYEQYF	TGTGCCAGCAGCCCCCTTGGGCTTTACGAGCAGTACTTC	once	-	TRBV11-2	TRBJ2-7
CASVAADRQVYGYTF	TGTGCCAGTGTCGCCGCCGACCGACAGGTCTATGGCTACACCTTC	once	-	TRBV19	TRBJ1-2
CSASGQETQYF	TGCAGTGCTAGCGGGCAAGAGACCCAGTACTTC	-	-	TRBV20-1	TRBJ2-5
CASSQVQTSTDTQYF	TGTGCCAGCAGCCAAGTCCAGACTAGCACAGATACGCAGTATTTT	-	-	TRBV14	TRBJ2-3
CASSQQGYGYTF	TGTGCCAGCAGCCAACAGGGCTATGGCTACACCTTC	-	-	TRBV3-1/TRBV3-2	TRBJ1-2
CASRMGGQPQHF	TGTGCTAGCCGAATGGGGGGTCAGCCCCAGCATTTT	once	-	TRBV13	TRBJ1-5
CASSEEGGRGADTQYF	TGTGCCAGCAGTGAAGAAGGCGGGAGAGGAGCAGATACGCAGTATTTT	-	TRBD2	TRBV6-1	TRBJ2-3
CASSLALGQGTTDTQYF	TGTGCCAGCAGCTTAGCCTTGGGACAGGGGACAACAGATACGCAGTATTTT	-	TRBD1	TRBV7-9	TRBJ2-3
CASSYRGRQGETQYF	TGTGCCAGCAGTTATAGGGGCAGGCAGGGGGAGACCCAGTACTTC	-	-	TRBV6-5	TRBJ2-5
CASSWDRAYGYTF	TGTGCCAGCAGTTGGGACAGGGCCTATGGCTACACCTTC	-	TRBD1	TRBV12-3/TRBV12-4	TRBJ1-2
CASSSEPGQNNEQFF	TGTGCCAGCAGCTCTGAACCGGGACAGAACAATGAGCAGTTCTTC	-	TRBD1	TRBV6-4	TRBJ2-1
CASSSLQGTEPQHF	TGTGCCAGCAGCTCACTACAGGGTACTGAACCCCAGCATTTT	-	-	TRBV7-2	TRBJ1-5
CASSYLPGGVLNTIYF	TGTGCCAGCAGTTACCTCCCTGGGGGGGTTCTAAACACCATATATTTT	-	-	TRBV6-5	TRBJ1-3
CASSIADGNYGYTF	TGTGCCAGTAGTATAGCTGACGGGAACTATGGCTACACCTTC	-	-	TRBV19	TRBJ1-2
CASSSIGGPDQPQHF	TGTGCCAGCAGCTCGATCGGGGGGCCGGATCAGCCCCAGCATTTT	-	-	TRBV7-9	TRBJ1-5
CASRYRDRGLVGANVLTF	TGTGCCAGCAGGTACCGGGACAGGGGGCTGGTGGGGGCCAACGTCCTGACTTTC	-	TRBD1	TRBV5-6	TRBJ2-6
CASSATNEKLFF	TGTGCCAGCAGCGCAACTAATGAAAAACTGTTTTTT	-	-	TRBV2	TRBJ1-4
CASSSLSGVFEQYF	TGCGCCAGCAGCTCCCTTTCGGGAGTCTTCGAGCAGTACTTC	-	-	TRBV5-1	TRBJ2-7
CSALGQFEQYF	TGCAGTGCCCTGGGACAGTTCGAGCAGTACTTC	-	TRBD1	TRBV20-1	TRBJ2-7
CASSQAGLAGSLDYEQYF	TGTGCCAGCAGCCAAGCCGGACTAGCGGGAAGCCTAGACTACGAGCAGTACTTC	-	TRBD2	TRBV3-1/TRBV3-2	TRBJ2-7
CSVAWAQETQYF	TGCAGCGTTGCTTGGGCCCAAGAGACCCAGTACTTC	-	-	TRBV29-1	TRBJ2-5
CATSRGVASYQETQYF	TGTGCCACCAGCAGAGGGGTGGCTAGTTACCAAGAGACCCAGTACTTC	-	-	TRBV15	TRBJ2-5
CASSEAKGNSNQPQHF	TGTGCCAGCAGTGAAGCTAAGGGGAATAGCAATCAGCCCCAGCATTTT	-	-	TRBV2	TRBJ1-5
CASSLWGFQPQHF	TGTGCCAGCAGCCTTTGGGGCTTTCAGCCCCAGCATTTT	-	-	TRBV12-3/TRBV12-4	TRBJ1-5
CASSQRGQGSDSPLHF	TGCGCCAGCAGCCAGCGGGGACAGGGTTCCGATTCACCCCTCCACTTT	-	TRBD1	TRBV4-1	TRBJ1-6
CASSHLDRGYHGYTF	TGTGCCAGCAGCCACCTGGACAGGGGGTACCATGGCTACACCTTC	-	TRBD1	TRBV3-1/TRBV3-2	TRBJ1-2
CASGTGSYGYTF	TGTGCCAGCGGCACAGGATCCTATGGCTACACCTTC	-	-	TRBV28	TRBJ1-2
CASSLLLQGEQFF	TGCGCCAGCAGTTTGCTCCTACAGGGTGAGCAGTTCTTC	-	-	TRBV10-1	TRBJ2-1
CASRQAGVTEAFF	TGTGCCAGCAGACAAGCCGGAGTTACTGAAGCTTTCTTT	-	-	TRBV3-1/TRBV3-2	TRBJ1-1
CASSSTGTYGYTF	TGTGCCAGCAGTTCAACAGGAACCTATGGCTACACCTTC	few	-	TRBV2	TRBJ1-2